These 27 T cell receptor beta chains originate from one sample sequenced in a study of cytomegalovirus exposure and HLA in healthy donors. Vbeta (60) and Jbeta (13) primers were used in the PCR. Assay used: immunoSEQ multiplex PCR; TCRdb lists only in-frame clones, some missing. The table records around 200,000 clones, about 59% of them present only once. Input material: PBMCs. The receptors derive from a man aged 40-55 years in good health and CMV-seronegative.

Remarks on this clone: Other DNA variants within this sample encode the same CDR3. This rearrangement joins TRBV6-4 to TRBJ2-4, with 8 bases identical to TRBD1. This CDR3 has 16 residues. The V and J ends lost 7 bases and 0 bases, in that order; junction bases with no gene match: 8. Germline V gene data show CDR1 as MRHNA and CDR2 as SNTAGT. CDR3 in DNA: TGTGCCAGCACTGGGGACAGGCCCCTAGCCAAAAACATTCAGTACTTC. Amino acid sequence: CASTGDRPLAKNIQYF.

The CDR3 region is CASSNRGSGANVLTF. CDR3 nucleotides: TGTGCCAGCAGCAACAGGGGGTCTGGGGCCAACGTCCTGACTTTC. This chain uses TRBV7-3 with TRBJ2-6; 8 nucleotides match TRBD1. The CDR3 length is 15 residues. Germline V lookup: CDR1 SGHTA, CDR2 FQGTGA. Germline trimming cut 5 bases from V and 1 base from J; bases unmatched to any gene: 1.

V usage is TRBV4-2 and J usage is TRBJ1-3; D is perhaps TRBD1 (6 bases). The CDR3 totals 14 residues. Trimming removed 3 bases from V and 4 bases from J, with 10 bases in between. Germline CDR1 reads LGHNA; CDR2 reads YNFKEQ. DNA for the CDR3: TGTGCCAGCAGCCAGAACAGGGACGGAAACACCATATATTTT. Protein: CASSQNRDGNTIYF.

The chain combines TRBV7-2 with TRBJ1-2; 7 nucleotides agree with TRBD1. V dropped 5 bases and J dropped 4; count of bases not matched to a gene: 7. Germline assignment: CDR1 SGHTA and CDR2 FQGNSA. CDR3 size: 14 residues. The chain's CDR3 is CASSPSGGSYGYTF. In nucleotides, the CDR3 is TGTGCCAGCAGCCCTTCAGGGGGAAGCTATGGCTACACCTTC.

This clone occurred once. The chain uses TRBV19 and TRBJ1-4, with TRBD1 matching 7 bases. V lost 1 base, J lost 0 bases, and 2 bases stayed unmatched. Germline V CDR1 and CDR2: LNHDA, SQIVND (reference sequence). The CDR3 contains 16 residues. The CDR3 DNA sequence: TGTGCCAGTAGTATAGGCGGGACAGCAACTAATGAAAAACTGTTTTTT. Translation: CASSIGGTATNEKLFF.

This clone showed up just a few times. The gene calls are TRBV25-1 and TRBJ2-5; 10 bases map to TRBD2. After removal of 2 bases from V and 4 bases from J, the junction contained 4 bases not matched to a gene. CDR3 length equals 15 residues. Germline V lookup: CDR1 MGHDK, CDR2 SYGVNS. The CDR3: CASSEPASGGETQYF. For the CDR3, the DNA is TGTGCCAGCAGTGAACCGGCTAGCGGGGGAGAGACCCAGTACTTC.

The CDR3: CASSSQGTNEKLFF. The DNA of the CDR3 is TGTGCCAGCAGTTCGCAGGGAACTAATGAAAAACTGTTTTTT. This chain links TRBV6-5 with TRBJ1-4, with D perhaps TRBD1 (5 bases). Germline V lookup: CDR1 MNHEY, CDR2 SVGAGI. Trimming left V 4 bases short and J 1 base short, with 7 bases between. The CDR3 totals 14 residues.

The chain carries TRBV5-4 and TRBJ2-5; 16 bases are shared with TRBD2. The CDR3 contains 16 residues. Trimming cost V 3 bases and J 11 bases; bases outside gene matches: 10. Germline V gene data show CDR1 as SGHNT and CDR2 as YYREEE (reference sequence). CDR3 DNA: TGTGCCAGCAGCTGGGGGACTAGCGGGAGGGCCCGGGAGCAGTACTTC. It specifies CASSWGTSGRAREQYF.

This rearrangement joins TRBV6-5 to TRBJ2-3; D is perhaps TRBD2 (6 bases). The V end lost 4 bases, the J end lost 6 bases, and 14 bases lay between the germline ends. The germline V gene encodes CDR1 MNHEY and CDR2 SVGAGI. CDR3 length: 14 residues. CDR3 in amino acids: CASSSDRERDTQYF. The CDR3 nucleotides are TGTGCCAGCAGTTCCGACCGGGAGCGTGATACGCAGTATTTT.

This chain links TRBV27 with TRBJ2-2; weak D call: TRBD2 (6 bases). V was shortened by 0 bases and J by 7 bases, with 9 bases between the two germline ends. Germline V gene lookup returns CDR1 MNHEY and CDR2 SMNVEV (reference sequence). The CDR3 extends over 14 amino acids. The CDR3 DNA sequence: TGTGCCAGCAGTTTATCGGAGGGTGGCGGGGAGCTGTTTTTT. Protein product: CASSLSEGGGELFF.

The chain is built from TRBV19 and TRBJ2-3; D is possibly TRBD2 (8 bases). Trimming pared 5 bases from V and 3 bases from J, leaving 18 bases between. Germline assignment: CDR1 LNHDA and CDR2 SQIVND (reference sequence). The CDR3 length is 16 residues. This CDR3 reads CASSRDRASGTDTQYF. In nucleotides, the CDR3 is TGTGCCAGTAGTCGGGACAGAGCTAGCGGGACAGATACGCAGTATTTT.

This chain connects TRBV29-1 to TRBJ2-1; TRBD2 matches 12 bases. Germline V gene sequence: CDR1 SQVTM, CDR2 ANQGSEA. The CDR3 runs 15 residues. The trim removed 0 bases at V and 6 bases at J, leaving 3 bases unmatched. This CDR3 reads CSVEDGLAGINEQFF. CDR3 coding DNA: TGCAGCGTTGAAGATGGACTAGCGGGGATCAATGAGCAGTTCTTC.

The chain is built from TRBV6-6 and TRBJ2-7, with a weak D call TRBD1 (6 bases). The V end was cut by 8 bases, the J end by 5 bases, with 19 bases between. Germline lookup yields CDR1 MNHNY and CDR2 SVGAGI (reference sequence). This CDR3 spans 14 amino acids. The CDR3 loop reads CASRYQLQGHEQYF. CDR3 coding DNA: TGTGCCAGCCGCTACCAGTTACAGGGCCACGAGCAGTACTTC.

This CDR3 is CASSVAATGELFF. CDR3 bases: TGTGCCAGTAGCGTAGCAGCAACCGGGGAGCTGTTTTTT. The chain carries TRBV19 and TRBJ2-2; D unresolved. V was trimmed by 6 bases and J by 5 bases, leaving 10 bases between them. Per the germline V gene, CDR1 is LNHDA and CDR2 is SQIVND (reference sequence). The CDR3 has 13 residues.

This clone appeared once. The chain combines TRBV19 with TRBJ1-4; D is uncertain. CDR3 length: 13 amino acids. V lost 3 bases and J lost 9, with 11 bases in between. The germline CDR1 and CDR2 sequences are LNHDA and SQIVND (reference sequence). The CDR3 DNA is TGTGCCAGTAGTATCCGGGATCCCAAAAAACTGTTTTTT. As protein: CASSIRDPKKLFF.

The CDR3 loop is CASSPTPTDYEQYF. In DNA, the CDR3 is TGTGCCAGCTCACCAACTCCGACAGACTACGAGCAGTACTTC. This chain uses TRBV18 with TRBJ2-7; D possibly corresponds to TRBD1 (5 bases). Germline loops: CDR1 KGHSH, CDR2 LQKENI. The CDR3 contains 14 residues. The V end lost 2 bases, the J end lost 3 bases, and 11 bases lay between the germline ends.

This chain joins TRBV4-1 and TRBJ2-4; D perhaps matches TRBD2 (5 bases). The CDR3 has 18 residues. Trimming pared 2 bases from V and 0 bases from J, leaving 17 bases between. Germline V lookup: CDR1 MGHRA, CDR2 YSYEKL. The CDR3 here is CASSQLPTAVIAKNIQYF. The CDR3 coding sequence is TGCGCCAGCAGCCAACTTCCCACAGCGGTCATAGCCAAAAACATTCAGTACTTC.

The gene calls are TRBV5-5 and TRBJ2-5, with D unclear. The end of the DNA aligns better with TRBJ2-7, so the J call may be wrong. The germline CDR1 and CDR2 sequences are SGHKS and YYEKEE (reference sequence). The CDR3 runs to 14 residues. The CDR3 bases are TGTGCCAGCAGCTTATTAACGACACCATACGAGCAGTACTTC. The encoded protein is CASSLLTTPYEQYF.

The chain is built from TRBV19 and TRBJ2-5, with 9 bases fitting TRBD1. Germline-derived CDR1 and CDR2 are LNHDA and SQIVND (reference sequence). This CDR3 is 13 amino acids long. V lost 6 bases, J lost 1 base, and 0 bases stayed unmatched. CDR3 sequence: CASRTGGQETQYF. CDR3 bases: TGTGCCAGTAGGACAGGGGGCCAAGAGACCCAGTACTTC.

This clone was observed a single time. The V and J genes are TRBV4-1 and TRBJ1-5, with D perhaps TRBD1 (6 bases). The CDR3 loop spans 17 amino acids. V gave up 1 base and J gave up 8 bases, with 21 bases separating them. Germline assignment: CDR1 MGHRA and CDR2 YSYEKL. CDR3 sequence (DNA): TGCGCCAGCAGCCAAGGGCGGGGCGCCCGGGGGGGCGAGCCCCAGCATTTT. Protein sequence: CASSQGRGARGGEPQHF.

This clone was recorded a few times. The chain has TRBV18 and TRBJ1-5; 11 nucleotides agree with TRBD1. The CDR3 runs 15 residues. Germline CDR1 reads KGHSH; CDR2 reads LQKENI. Losses at the gene ends were 3 bases for V and 9 bases for J; bases not matched to a gene: 7. The CDR3 reads CASSPGTGGLRPQHF. The DNA of the CDR3 is TGTGCCAGCTCACCTGGGACAGGGGGGCTGAGGCCCCAGCATTTT.

The genes are TRBV5-6 and TRBJ2-3; 13 nucleotides agree with TRBD2. This CDR3 is built from 14 residues. The germline V gene has CDR1 SGHDT and CDR2 YYEEEE. Trimming cost V 4 bases and J 6 bases; bases outside gene matches: 2. The CDR3, as DNA: TGTGCCAGCAGCACGGGACTAGCGGGGGATACGCAGTATTTT. Translating gives CASSTGLAGDTQYF. The entire variable domain, with the rest obtained from reference TRBV5-6 and TRBJ2-3, is as follows: DAGVTQSPTHLIKTRGQQVTLRCSPKSGHDTVSWYQQALGQGPQFIFQYYEEEERQRGNFPDRFSGHQFPNYSSELNVNALLLGDSALYLCASSTGLAGDTQYFGPGTRLTVL.

The genes are TRBV28 and TRBJ1-1; TRBD1 matches 7 bases. The V and J ends lost 4 bases and 7 bases, in that order; junction bases with no gene match: 12. Germline V gives CDR1 MDHEN, CDR2 SYDVKM. This CDR3 region has 15 residues. The CDR3 sequence: CASSSFTGDWNEAFF. The CDR3 nucleotides read TGTGCCAGCAGTTCATTCACAGGGGATTGGAATGAAGCTTTCTTT. Looking up the rest from reference TRBV28 and TRBJ1-1 gives the full variable domain: DVKVTQSSRYLVKRTGEKVFLECVQDMDHENMFWYRQDPGLGLRLIYFSYDVKMKEKGDIPEGYSVSREKKERFSLILESASTNQTSMYLCASSSFTGDWNEAFFGQGTRLTVV.

The chain employs TRBV27 and TRBJ2-3, with a weak D call TRBD2 (5 bases). This CDR3 spans 21 amino acids. V was cut by 3 bases and J by 4 bases, with 32 bases left in between. CDR1 is MNHEY, CDR2 SMNVEV, per germline (reference sequence). Here the CDR3 DNA reads TGTGCCAGCAGTTTGGTAAGAGGGTCCGGGATCTTTGGTCATCGTCCAGATACGCAGTATTTT. Amino acid sequence: CASSLVRGSGIFGHRPDTQYF.

This rearrangement joins TRBV27 to TRBJ2-1, with 9 bases identical to TRBD1. CDR1 and CDR2 from the germline V gene are MNHEY and SMNVEV (reference sequence). With 3 bases clipped from V and 7 bases from J, the junction kept 7 bases outside the gene matches. The CDR3 covers 15 residues. CDR3 coding DNA: TGTGCCAGCAGTTTTACCGGGACAGGGCGGAATGAGCAGTTCTTC. It is translated as CASSFTGTGRNEQFF.

The V and J genes are TRBV28 and TRBJ1-3; TRBD1 might be the D (6 bases). CDR1 is MDHEN and CDR2 is SYDVKM in the germline V gene. Trimming left V 7 bases short and J 4 bases short, with 17 bases between. The CDR3 extends over 15 amino acids. CDR3 sequence: CASIPLGAAGNTIYF. As DNA, the CDR3 is TGTGCCAGCATCCCGCTGGGGGCGGCCGGAAACACCATATATTTT.

This rearrangement joins TRBV7-7 to TRBJ2-7; D unresolved. The CDR3 is made up of 12 amino acids. CDR1 is SSHAT and CDR2 is FNYEAQ in the germline V gene (reference sequence). The V and J ends lost 5 bases and 3 bases respectively, with 8 bases between them. This chain's CDR3 is CASSETSYEQYF. The CDR3 DNA reads as TGTGCCAGCAGCGAAACAAGCTACGAGCAGTACTTC.